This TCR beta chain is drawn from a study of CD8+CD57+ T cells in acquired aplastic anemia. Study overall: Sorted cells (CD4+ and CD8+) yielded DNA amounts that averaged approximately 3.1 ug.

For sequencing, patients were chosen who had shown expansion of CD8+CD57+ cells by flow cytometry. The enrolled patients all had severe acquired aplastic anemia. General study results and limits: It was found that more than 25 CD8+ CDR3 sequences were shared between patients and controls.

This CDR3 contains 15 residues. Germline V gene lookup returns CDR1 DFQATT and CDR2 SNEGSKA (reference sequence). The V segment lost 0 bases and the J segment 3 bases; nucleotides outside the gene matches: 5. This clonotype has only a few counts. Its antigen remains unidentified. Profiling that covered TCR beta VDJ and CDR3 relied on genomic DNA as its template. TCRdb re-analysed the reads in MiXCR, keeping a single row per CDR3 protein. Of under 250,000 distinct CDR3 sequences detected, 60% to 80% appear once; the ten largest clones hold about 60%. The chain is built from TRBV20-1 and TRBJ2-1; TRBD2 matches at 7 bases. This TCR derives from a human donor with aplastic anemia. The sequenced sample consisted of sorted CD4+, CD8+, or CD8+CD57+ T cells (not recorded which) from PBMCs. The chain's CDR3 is CSARDRDYYYNEQFF. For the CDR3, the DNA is TGCAGTGCTAGAGACCGGGACTATTACTACAATGAGCAGTTCTTC.